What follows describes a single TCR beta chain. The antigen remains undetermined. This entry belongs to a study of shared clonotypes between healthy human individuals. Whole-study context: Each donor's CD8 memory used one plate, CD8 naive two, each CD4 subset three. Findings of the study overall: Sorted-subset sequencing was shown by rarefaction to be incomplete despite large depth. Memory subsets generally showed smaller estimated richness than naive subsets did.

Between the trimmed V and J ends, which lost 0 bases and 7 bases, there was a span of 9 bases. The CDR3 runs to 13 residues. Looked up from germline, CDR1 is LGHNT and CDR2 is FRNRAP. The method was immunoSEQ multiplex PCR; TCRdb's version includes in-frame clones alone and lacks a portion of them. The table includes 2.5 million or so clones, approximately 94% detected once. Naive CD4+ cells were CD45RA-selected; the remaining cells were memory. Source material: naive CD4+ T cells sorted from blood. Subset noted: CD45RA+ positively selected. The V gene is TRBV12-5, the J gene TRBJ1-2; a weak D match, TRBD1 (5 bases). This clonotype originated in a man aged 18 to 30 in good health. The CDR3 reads CASGLVRQGGYTF. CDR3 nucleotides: TGTGCTAGTGGTTTGGTACGCCAGGGTGGCTACACCTTC.